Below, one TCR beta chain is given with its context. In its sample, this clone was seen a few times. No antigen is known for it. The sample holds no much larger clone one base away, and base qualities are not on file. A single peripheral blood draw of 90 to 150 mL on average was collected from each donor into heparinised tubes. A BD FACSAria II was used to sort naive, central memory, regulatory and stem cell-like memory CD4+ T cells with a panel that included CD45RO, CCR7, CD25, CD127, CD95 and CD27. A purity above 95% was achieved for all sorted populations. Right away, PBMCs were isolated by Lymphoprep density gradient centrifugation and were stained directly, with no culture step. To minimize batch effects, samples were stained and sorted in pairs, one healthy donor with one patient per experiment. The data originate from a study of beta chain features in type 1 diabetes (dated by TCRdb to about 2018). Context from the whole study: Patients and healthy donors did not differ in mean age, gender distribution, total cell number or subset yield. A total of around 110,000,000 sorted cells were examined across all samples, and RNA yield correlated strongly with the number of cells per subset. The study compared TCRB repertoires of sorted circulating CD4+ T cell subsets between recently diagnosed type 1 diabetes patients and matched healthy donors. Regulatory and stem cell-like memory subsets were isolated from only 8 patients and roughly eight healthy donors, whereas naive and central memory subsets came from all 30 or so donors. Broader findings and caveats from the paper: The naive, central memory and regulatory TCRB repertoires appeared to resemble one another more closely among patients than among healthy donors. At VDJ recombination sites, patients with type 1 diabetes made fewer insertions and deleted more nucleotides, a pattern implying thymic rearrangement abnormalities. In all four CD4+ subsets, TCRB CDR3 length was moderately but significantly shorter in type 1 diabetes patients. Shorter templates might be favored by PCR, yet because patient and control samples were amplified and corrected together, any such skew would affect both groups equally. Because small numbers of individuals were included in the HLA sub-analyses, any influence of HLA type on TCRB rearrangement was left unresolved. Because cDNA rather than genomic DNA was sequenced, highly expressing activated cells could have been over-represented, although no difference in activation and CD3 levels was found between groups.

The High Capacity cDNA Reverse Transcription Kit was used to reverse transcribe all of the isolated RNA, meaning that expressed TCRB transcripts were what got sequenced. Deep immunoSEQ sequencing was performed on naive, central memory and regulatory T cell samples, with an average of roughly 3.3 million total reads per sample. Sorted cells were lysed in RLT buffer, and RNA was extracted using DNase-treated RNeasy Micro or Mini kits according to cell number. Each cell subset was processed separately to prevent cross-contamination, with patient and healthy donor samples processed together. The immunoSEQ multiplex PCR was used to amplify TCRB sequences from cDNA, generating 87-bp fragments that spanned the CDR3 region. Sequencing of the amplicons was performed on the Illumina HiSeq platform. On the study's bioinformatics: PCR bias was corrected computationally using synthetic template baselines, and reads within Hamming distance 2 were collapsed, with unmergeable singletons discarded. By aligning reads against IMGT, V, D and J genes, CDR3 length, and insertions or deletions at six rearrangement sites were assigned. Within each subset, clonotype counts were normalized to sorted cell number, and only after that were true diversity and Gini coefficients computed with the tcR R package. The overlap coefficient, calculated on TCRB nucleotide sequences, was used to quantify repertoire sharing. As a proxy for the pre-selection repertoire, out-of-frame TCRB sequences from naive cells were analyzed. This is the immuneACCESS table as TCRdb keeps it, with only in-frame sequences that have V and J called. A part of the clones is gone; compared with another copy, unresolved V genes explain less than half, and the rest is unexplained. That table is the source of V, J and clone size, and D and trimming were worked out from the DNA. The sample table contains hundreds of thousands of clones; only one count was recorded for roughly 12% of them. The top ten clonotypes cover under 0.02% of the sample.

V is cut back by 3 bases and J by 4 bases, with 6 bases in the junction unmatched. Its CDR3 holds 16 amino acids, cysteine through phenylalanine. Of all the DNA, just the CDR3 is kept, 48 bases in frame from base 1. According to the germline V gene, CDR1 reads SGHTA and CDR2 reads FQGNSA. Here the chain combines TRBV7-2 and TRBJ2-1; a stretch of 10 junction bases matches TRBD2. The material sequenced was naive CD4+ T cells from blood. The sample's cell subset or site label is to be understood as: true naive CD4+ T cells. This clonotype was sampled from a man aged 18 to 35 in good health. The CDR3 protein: CASSLGTSGAYNEQFF. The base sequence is TGTGCCAGCAGCTTGGGTACTAGCGGGGCATACAATGAGCAGTTCTTC.